Shown below are 11 T cell receptor beta chains from a single sample sequenced in a study of type 1 and type 2 diabetes patients. PCR was run on genomic DNA. A primer set of 30 forward and 13 reverse primers amplified the CDR3. Each CDR3 protein is one row after TCRdb ran MiXCR on the multiplex PCR reads. Among under 300,000 distinct CDR3 sequences listed, 45% to 60% were seen once. Specimen: peripheral blood mononuclear cells (PBMCs). These receptors were taken from a man between 18 and 35 years old with type 2 diabetes.

Of note for this clonotype: The conserved phenylalanine or tryptophan normally closing the CDR3 is absent here, so this likely arose from a read error. V and J are TRBV7-3 and TRBJ2-7; no clear D gene. The CDR3 covers 12 residues. Germline V gene lookup returns CDR1 SGHTA and CDR2 FQGTGA. Trimming took off 5 bases at V and 7 bases at J, with 12 bases between the two ends. CDR3 DNA: TGTGCCAGCAGCGCAATCCAAGGGGAGCAGTACCTC. This codes for CASSAIQGEQYL.

This clonotype has more than one count but fewer than ten. This chain uses TRBV27 with TRBJ1-5, with D perhaps matching TRBD1 (6 bases). V was trimmed by 5 bases and J by 1 base, leaving 12 bases between them. Germline values: CDR1 MNHEY, CDR2 SMNVEV (reference sequence). CDR3 length equals 15 residues. The DNA of the CDR3 is TGTGCCAGCAGTAGGGGGTCAGGAAGCAATCAGCCCCAGCATTTT. Amino acid sequence: CASSRGSGSNQPQHF.

This clonotype appeared once. V is TRBV25-1 and J is TRBJ2-5; D is perhaps TRBD1 or TRBD2 (6 bases each). V was trimmed by 2 bases and J by 1 base, leaving 14 bases between them. This CDR3 spans 16 amino acids. CDR1 is MGHDK, CDR2 SYGVNS, per germline. The CDR3 region is CASSEALRGVQETQYF. CDR3 DNA sequence: TGTGCCAGCAGTGAAGCGCTGAGGGGGGTCCAAGAGACCCAGTACTTC.

In this sample, this clonotype turned up a few times. The V and J genes are TRBV19 and TRBJ2-1; D might be TRBD1 (6 bases). The CDR3 is 14 amino acids. Germline CDR1 and CDR2: LNHDA and SQIVND (reference sequence). V shed 4 bases and J shed 8 bases, with 15 bases lying between them. The DNA of the CDR3 is TGTGCCAGTAGTAGCCCCTCCTCAGGGGATGAGCAGTTCTTC. Protein product: CASSSPSSGDEQFF.

The chain uses TRBV18 and TRBJ1-1, with D uncertain. Germline V gene sequence: CDR1 KGHSH, CDR2 LQKENI. The V end lost 2 bases, the J end lost 1 base, and 5 bases lay between the germline ends. This CDR3 has 13 amino acids. CDR3 DNA: TGTGCCAGCTCACCATCTCAGAACACTGAAGCTTTCTTT. Protein: CASSPSQNTEAFF.

The rearrangement uses TRBV24-1 and TRBJ2-3; 9 positions agree with TRBD1. Germline CDR1 KGHDR, CDR2 SFDVKD. The CDR3 is made up of 16 amino acids. V dropped 4 bases and J dropped 6; count of bases not matched to a gene: 10. CDR3 protein: CATSEAGTGRLDTQYF. The CDR3 nucleotides read TGTGCCACCAGTGAAGCCGGGACAGGGCGGTTGGATACGCAGTATTTT.

The V gene is TRBV7-9, the J gene TRBJ2-5, with 8 bases that match TRBD2. V lost 2 bases to trimming and J lost 5 bases; unmatched junction nucleotides: 10. Germline V gene sequence: CDR1 SEHNR, CDR2 FQNEAQ (reference sequence). This CDR3 is 16 amino acids long. The CDR3 reads CASSLPRLAFAETQYF. The DNA for the CDR3 is TGTGCCAGCAGCTTACCCCGACTAGCGTTTGCGGAGACCCAGTACTTC.

This chain links TRBV14 with TRBJ2-7; D is perhaps TRBD1 (6 bases). CDR1 and CDR2 from the germline V gene are SGHDN and FVKESK. The CDR3 runs to 15 residues. Trimming removed 6 bases at V and 2 bases at J, with 17 bases between. This CDR3 is CASSDSGTPTYEQYF. CDR3 nucleotides: TGTGCCAGCAGTGATTCCGGGACACCTACCTACGAGCAGTACTTC. The full variable domain, rest sourced from reference TRBV14 and TRBJ2-7, is EAGVTQFPSHSVIEKGQTVTLRCDPISGHDNLYWYRRVMGKEIKFLLHFVKESKQDESGMPNNRFLAERTGGTYSTLKVQPAELEDSGVYFCASSDSGTPTYEQYFGPGTRLTVT.

This clonotype has ten or more counts. The chain links TRBV30 to TRBJ1-6; D gene uncertain. The germline gives CDR1 GTSNPN, CDR2 SVGIG (reference sequence). V was cut by 2 bases and J by 7 bases, with 6 bases left in between. This CDR3 has 12 residues. CDR3 bases: TGTGCCTGGAGTTCGGAGAATTCACCCCTCCACTTT. Translated: CAWSSENSPLHF. The full variable domain, in which reference TRBV30 and TRBJ1-6 provide the parts outside the CDR3, is SQTIHQWPATLVQPVGSPLSLECTVEGTSNPNLYWYRQAAGRGLQLLFYSVGIGQISSEVPQNLSASRPQDRQFILSSKKLLLSDSGFYLCAWSSENSPLHFGNGTRLTVT.

This clonotype was counted a few times. V usage is TRBV2 and J usage is TRBJ1-1; perhaps TRBD1 as D (5 bases). Germline V gene data show CDR1 as SNHLY and CDR2 as FYNNEI. V was cut by 4 bases and J by 11 bases, with 17 bases left in between. The CDR3 consists of 13 residues. CDR3 region: CASSGGPIGKAFF. CDR3 DNA: TGTGCCAGCAGTGGGGGACCCATTGGGAAGGCTTTCTTT.

Only a few counts were recorded for this clonotype. This chain links TRBV12-3 or TRBV12-4 with TRBJ2-7; weak D call: TRBD1 (5 bases). Trimming cost V 4 bases and J 0 bases, with 16 bases left between them. CDR3 length: 16 residues. This CDR3 is CASSYDRFSSSYEQYF. In DNA form, the CDR3 reads TGTGCCAGCAGTTATGACAGATTTTCAAGCTCCTACGAGCAGTACTTC.